What follows is one T cell receptor beta chain and its context. Its antigen is still unknown. TCRdb's copy holds only in-frame clones and misses some; the assay was immunoSEQ multiplex PCR. Here the sample spans around 13,000 clones, more than 75% being singletons. These data originate in a study of PD-1 blockade in classical Hodgkin lymphoma. Study outcomes and limitations: Patients were excluded if nivolumab began under 1 year after ASCT (the autologous transplant). Baseline diversity in complete responders resembled that of newly diagnosed patients. Sources of repertoire differences remain undefined, possibly disease activity or prior therapy. Lower baseline TCR diversity was reported for newly diagnosed patients than for healthy donors.

With no exception, relapse followed autologous stem cell transplantation in all patients, and brentuximab vedotin exposure varied. The V gene lost 3 bases and the J gene lost 6 bases, with 13 bases spanning the gap. The length of the CDR3 is 14 residues. Germline V gene data show CDR1 as SGHVS and CDR2 as FQNEAQ. The sequence derives from a human donor with classical Hodgkin lymphoma. The sample was peripheral blood mononuclear cells (PBMCs), taken at baseline. This chain uses TRBV7-8 with TRBJ2-3; D unclear. For the CDR3, the DNA is TGTGCCAGCAGCTTGGCCGCTTCGTTGGATACGCAGTATTTT. This encodes CASSLAASLDTQYF.